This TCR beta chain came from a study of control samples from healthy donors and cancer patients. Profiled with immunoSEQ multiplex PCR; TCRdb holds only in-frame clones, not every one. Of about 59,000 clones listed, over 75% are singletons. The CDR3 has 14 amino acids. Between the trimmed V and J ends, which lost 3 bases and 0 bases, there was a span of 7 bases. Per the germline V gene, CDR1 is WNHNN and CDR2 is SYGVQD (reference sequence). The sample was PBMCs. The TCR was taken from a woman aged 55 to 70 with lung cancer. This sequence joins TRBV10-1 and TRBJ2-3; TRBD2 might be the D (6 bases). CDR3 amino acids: CASSDGGSTDTQYF. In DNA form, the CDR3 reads TGCGCCAGCAGTGACGGGGGAAGCACAGATACGCAGTATTTT.